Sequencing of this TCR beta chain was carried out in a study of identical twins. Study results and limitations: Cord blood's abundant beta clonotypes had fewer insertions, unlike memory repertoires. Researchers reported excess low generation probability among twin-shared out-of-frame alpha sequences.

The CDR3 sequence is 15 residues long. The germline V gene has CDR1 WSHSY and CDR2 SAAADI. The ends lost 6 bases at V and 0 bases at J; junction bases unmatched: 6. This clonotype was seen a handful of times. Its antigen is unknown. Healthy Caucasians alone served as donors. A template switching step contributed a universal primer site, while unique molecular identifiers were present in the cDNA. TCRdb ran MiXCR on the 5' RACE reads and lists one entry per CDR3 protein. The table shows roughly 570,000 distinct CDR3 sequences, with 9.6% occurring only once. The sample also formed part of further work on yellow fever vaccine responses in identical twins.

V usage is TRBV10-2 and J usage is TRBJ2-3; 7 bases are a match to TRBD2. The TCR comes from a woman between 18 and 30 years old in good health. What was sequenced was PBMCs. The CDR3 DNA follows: TGCGCCAGCAGGACGCTAGCGGCTAGCACAGATACGCAGTATTTT. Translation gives CASRTLAASTDTQYF.